This entry lists 11 T cell receptor beta chains sequenced from one sample in a study of spatial heterogeneity in lung cancer (dated by TCRdb to the late 2010s). The time point label of this sample denotes: sample taken at primary tumor resection. The protocol used for the library was 5' RACE. The listed sequencing device is NextSeq 500. Starting from the raw public reads, TCRdb applied fastp trimming at Q25, assembled clones with MiXCR and retained in-frame beta chains. Rows are combined by CDR3 protein, so each entry shows the most common genes and DNA. The sample table lists around 95,000 distinct CDR3 sequences, 4% to 4.5% of them with a count of one. The ten most abundant clones make up 21% of the sample. The research as a whole found: The number of expanded intratumoral alpha and beta TCRs correlated with the tumor nonsynonymous mutation count.

Their antigens remain unidentified. The material sequenced was lung tumor tissue, taken at surgery. The source is a male donor with early-stage non-small cell lung cancer.

This clonotype was counted many times. This sequence joins TRBV11-2 and TRBJ2-2; D not resolved. Between the trimmed V and J ends, which lost 7 bases and 7 bases, there was a span of 16 bases. The germline V gene has CDR1 SGHAT and CDR2 FQNNGV. This CDR3 has 14 amino acids. This CDR3 reads CASNPGKGFGELFF. The CDR3 DNA is TGTGCCAGCAACCCTGGCAAGGGATTCGGGGAGCTGTTTTTT.

This clonotype was detected ten times or more. The chain couples TRBV6-5 to TRBJ2-7, with D perhaps assigned TRBD1 or TRBD2 (6 bases each). The germline gives CDR1 MNHEY, CDR2 SVGAGI. Between the trimmed V and J ends, which lost 0 bases and 2 bases, there was a span of 14 bases. The CDR3 is made up of 16 amino acids. The CDR3 region is CASSYSGGWGPYEQYF. The CDR3 DNA sequence: TGTGCCAGCAGTTACTCCGGGGGCTGGGGGCCCTACGAGCAGTACTTC.

This clonotype was seen repeatedly, ten times or more. The chain recombines TRBV5-4 with TRBJ2-5; no firm D call. From germline, CDR1 is SGHNT and CDR2 YYREEE (reference sequence). The CDR3 is 15 residues long. The V and J ends lost 1 base and 2 bases respectively, with 12 bases between them. CDR3 in amino acids: CASSLPNHKQETQYF. DNA of the CDR3: TGTGCCAGCAGCTTGCCCAACCACAAACAAGAGACCCAGTACTTC.

Details on this clonotype: Given a much more abundant clone one base away, this may be a read error. The chain joins TRBV14 to TRBJ2-3, with 7 bases lining up with TRBD1. With 4 bases clipped from V and 5 bases from J, the junction kept 6 bases outside the gene matches. Germline values: CDR1 SGHDN, CDR2 FVKESK. The CDR3 contains 14 residues. CDR3 in amino acids: CASSRGQVGDTQYF. Written as DNA, the CDR3 is TGTGCCAGCAGCCGCGGACAGGTGGGAGATACGCAGTATTTT.

In the case of this clonotype: A read error may account for a junction end that differs from germline. The chain has TRBV28 and TRBJ1-1; D is unclear. The CDR3 length is 14 residues. The germline V gene has CDR1 MDHEN and CDR2 SYDVKM. The CDR3 here is CASSFVTRDTVAFF. The CDR3 DNA sequence: TGTGCCAGCAGTTTTGTGACGCGAGACACTGTAGCTTTCTTT.

The sample holds many counts of this clonotype. The chain carries TRBV20-1 and TRBJ2-3; TRBD2 might be the D (6 bases). The CDR3 is 17 residues long. Germline CDR1 DFQATT, CDR2 SNEGSKA (reference sequence). Trimming cost V 2 bases and J 4 bases, with 22 bases left between them. The DNA for the CDR3 is TGCAGTGCTAGAAACACTAGATCTAGCGAGCCCTCAGATACGCAGTATTTT. Amino acids: CSARNTRSSEPSDTQYF.

This clonotype has at least ten counts. The genes are TRBV13 and TRBJ1-3; D not certain. The CDR3 is 13 residues long. Germline CDR1 is PRHDT and CDR2 is FYEKMQ (reference sequence). Trimming stripped 5 bases from V and 2 bases from J, with 7 bases between. The DNA for the CDR3 is TGTGCCAGCAGCCCTGGAACTGGAAACACCATATATTTT. Translation gives CASSPGTGNTIYF.

There are many counts of this clonotype. The chain couples TRBV7-2 to TRBJ1-2; D is perhaps TRBD1 (6 bases). The V end lost 2 bases, the J end lost 5 bases, and 12 bases lay between the germline ends. The CDR3 covers 14 residues. The germline gives CDR1 SGHTA, CDR2 FQGNSA. The CDR3 here is CASSLRQGTYGYTF. The DNA for the CDR3 is TGTGCCAGCAGCTTACGGCAGGGGACGTATGGCTACACCTTC.

There are many counts of this clonotype. This chain uses TRBV28 with TRBJ1-2, with a tentative D call TRBD1 (5 bases). Trimming left V 2 bases short and J 0 bases short, with 10 bases between. Germline lookup yields CDR1 MDHEN and CDR2 SYDVKM. The CDR3 contains 15 residues. DNA for the CDR3: TGTGCCAGCAGTTTAGCCCGACAGACTAACTATGGCTACACCTTC. As protein: CASSLARQTNYGYTF.

CDR3 nucleotides: TGTGCCAGCAGTTTGGCGGGGACGGACATTCAGTACTTC. As protein: CASSLAGTDIQYF. The chain employs TRBV27 and TRBJ2-4; D is possibly TRBD2 (6 bases). Per the germline V gene, CDR1 is MNHEY and CDR2 is SMNVEV (reference sequence). The CDR3 is made up of 13 amino acids. Trimming removed 3 bases from V and 8 bases from J, with 11 bases in between.

At least ten counts were recorded for this clonotype. The CDR3 nucleotides read TGTGCCAGCAGCTTTGCAGGAAAACAAGAGACCCAGTACTTC. Its translation is CASSFAGKQETQYF. The genes are TRBV5-4 and TRBJ2-5; no clear D. Germline loops: CDR1 SGHNT, CDR2 YYREEE (reference sequence). CDR3 length: 14 amino acids. With 2 bases removed from V and 2 bases from J, the gap between germline ends came to 10 bases. Full variable domain (rest looked up from reference TRBV5-4 and TRBJ2-5): ETGVTQSPTHLIKTRGQQVTLRCSSQSGHNTVSWYQQALGQGPQFIFQYYREEENGRGNFPPRFSGLQFPNYSSELNVNALELDDSALYLCASSFAGKQETQYFGPGTRLLVL.